Described below is a single T cell receptor (beta chain) sequence and its context. Its antigen is currently unknown. The data derive from a study of blood T cells in healthy people across ages. Study results and limitations: Expanded clonotype shifts may have been confounded, as the donors had an unknown CMV status.

It was with a sample-barcoded 5' primer and a J-beta primer mix that a second PCR of about 6 to 12 cycles was run. Tagging of each cDNA molecule was performed by a template-switch adaptor with 12 random nucleotides. From the 5' RACE reads, TCRdb called clonotypes with MiXCR, one entry per CDR3 protein. The table includes about a million distinct CDR3 sequences, roughly 51% detected once. Healthy Russian Caucasian donors spanned ages about 6 to 95 years. Germline CDR1 reads MNHNY; CDR2 reads SVGAGI (reference sequence). V shed 8 bases and J 6 bases; nucleotides not matched to a gene: 12. The CDR3 covers 14 residues.

The sequencing input was blood. The J gene is TRBJ2-5, the V gene TRBV6-6; 7 bases agree with TRBD2. The sequence derives from a woman aged 55-70 years in good health. This CDR3 is CASALAEHPQTQYF. Written as DNA, the CDR3 is TGTGCCAGCGCCCTAGCGGAACATCCGCAGACCCAGTACTTC.